This T cell receptor (beta chain) was observed in a study of regulatory T cells in long-lasting Graves disease. Study summary: Patients with persistent Graves' disease had over 5 years of antithyroid drugs and persistent TSH receptor antibodies.

To make TCR beta libraries, researchers used iRepertoire HTBI primers and Arm-PCR of CDR3 regions. TCRdb reprocessed the multiplex PCR reads via MiXCR and lists one record per CDR3 protein. The sample shows roughly 500,000 distinct CDR3 sequences, about 22% of them seen only once. This clonotype was seen many times. Time point in this sample: persistent/refractory GD, antithyroid drugs over 5 years with positive TRAb. Extracted RNA from PBMCs served as the source of the TCR library. With 5 bases clipped from V and 7 bases from J, the junction kept 4 bases outside the gene matches. Germline V gene lookup returns CDR1 LNHDA and CDR2 SQIVND (reference sequence). The CDR3 is 12 residues long.

This rearrangement joins TRBV19 to TRBJ1-2; 7 bases line up with TRBD1. The clonotype comes from a female donor with Graves disease. Here the sequenced sample was peripheral blood mononuclear cells (PBMCs), taken when the disease was refractory, from a patient treated with antithyroid drugs. The CDR3 nucleotides read TGTGCCAGTAGTTCAGACAGGGTTGGCTACACCTTC. It codes for CASSSDRVGYTF.